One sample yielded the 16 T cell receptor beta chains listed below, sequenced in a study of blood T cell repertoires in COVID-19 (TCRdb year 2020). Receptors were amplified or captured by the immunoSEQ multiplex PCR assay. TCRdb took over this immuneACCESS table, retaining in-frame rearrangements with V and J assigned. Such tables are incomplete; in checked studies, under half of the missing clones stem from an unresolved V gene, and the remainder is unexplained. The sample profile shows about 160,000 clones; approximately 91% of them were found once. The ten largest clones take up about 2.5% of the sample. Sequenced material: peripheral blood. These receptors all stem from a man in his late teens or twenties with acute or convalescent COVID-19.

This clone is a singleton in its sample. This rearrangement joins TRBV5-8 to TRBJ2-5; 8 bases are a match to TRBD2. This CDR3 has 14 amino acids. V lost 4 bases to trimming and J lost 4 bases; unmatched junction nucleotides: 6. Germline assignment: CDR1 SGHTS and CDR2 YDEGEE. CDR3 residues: CASSPGLAGETQYF. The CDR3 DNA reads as TGTGCCAGCAGCCCCGGACTAGCTGGAGAGACCCAGTACTTC. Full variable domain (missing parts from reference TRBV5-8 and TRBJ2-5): EAGVTQSPTHLIKTRGQQATLRCSPISGHTSVYWYQQALGLGLQFLLWYDEGEERNRGNFPPRFSGRQFPNYSSELNVNALELEDSALYLCASSPGLAGETQYFGPGTRLLVL.

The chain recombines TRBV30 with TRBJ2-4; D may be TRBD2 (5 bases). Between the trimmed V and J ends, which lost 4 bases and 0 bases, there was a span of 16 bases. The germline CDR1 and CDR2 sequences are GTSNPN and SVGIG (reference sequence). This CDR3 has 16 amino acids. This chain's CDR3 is CAWNEGLGLAKNIQYF. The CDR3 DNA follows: TGTGCCTGGAACGAGGGCCTCGGACTAGCCAAAAACATTCAGTACTTC.

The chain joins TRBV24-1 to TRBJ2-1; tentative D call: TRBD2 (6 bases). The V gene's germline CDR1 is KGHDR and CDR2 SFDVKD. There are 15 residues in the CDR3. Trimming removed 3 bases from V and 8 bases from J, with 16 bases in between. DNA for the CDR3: TGTGCCACCAGTGATCAATCGACTAGTCGGCATGAGCAGTTCTTC. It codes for CATSDQSTSRHEQFF.

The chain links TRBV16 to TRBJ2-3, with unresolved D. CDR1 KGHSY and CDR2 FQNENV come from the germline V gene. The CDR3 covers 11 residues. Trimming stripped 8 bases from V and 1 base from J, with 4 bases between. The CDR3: CASRGTDTQYF. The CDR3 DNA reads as TGTGCCAGCCGGGGCACAGATACGCAGTATTTT.

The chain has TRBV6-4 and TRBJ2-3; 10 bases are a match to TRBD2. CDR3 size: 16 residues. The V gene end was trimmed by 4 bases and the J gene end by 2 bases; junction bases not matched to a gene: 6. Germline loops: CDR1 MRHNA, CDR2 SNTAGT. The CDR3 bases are TGTGCCAGCAGTGTTATAGCGGGAGGAGACACAGATACGCAGTATTTT. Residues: CASSVIAGGDTDTQYF.

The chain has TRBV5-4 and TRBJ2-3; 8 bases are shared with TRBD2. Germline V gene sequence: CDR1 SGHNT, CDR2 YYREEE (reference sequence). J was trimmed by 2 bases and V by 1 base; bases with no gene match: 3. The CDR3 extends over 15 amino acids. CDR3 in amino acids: CASSLTLADTDTQYF. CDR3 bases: TGTGCCAGCAGCTTGACACTAGCGGACACAGATACGCAGTATTTT. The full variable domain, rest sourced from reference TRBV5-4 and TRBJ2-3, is ETGVTQSPTHLIKTRGQQVTLRCSSQSGHNTVSWYQQALGQGPQFIFQYYREEENGRGNFPPRFSGLQFPNYSSELNVNALELDDSALYLCASSLTLADTDTQYFGPGTRLTVL.

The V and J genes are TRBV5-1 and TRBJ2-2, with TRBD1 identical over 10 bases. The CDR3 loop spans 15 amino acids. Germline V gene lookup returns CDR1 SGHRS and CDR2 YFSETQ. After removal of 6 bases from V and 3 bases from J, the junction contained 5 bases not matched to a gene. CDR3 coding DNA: TGCGCCAGCACTCAGGACAGGGGGGACACCGGGGAGCTGTTTTTT. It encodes CASTQDRGDTGELFF.

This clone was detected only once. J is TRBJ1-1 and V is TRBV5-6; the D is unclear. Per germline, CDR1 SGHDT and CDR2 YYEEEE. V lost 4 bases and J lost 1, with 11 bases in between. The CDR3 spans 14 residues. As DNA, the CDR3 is TGTGCCAGCAGCCGAGACTTGACGAACACTGAAGCTTTCTTT. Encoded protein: CASSRDLTNTEAFF.

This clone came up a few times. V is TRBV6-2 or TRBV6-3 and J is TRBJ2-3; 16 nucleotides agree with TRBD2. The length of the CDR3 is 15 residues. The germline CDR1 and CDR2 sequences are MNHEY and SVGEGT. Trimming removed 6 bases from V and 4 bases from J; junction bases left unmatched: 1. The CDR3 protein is CASSGTSGGADTQYF. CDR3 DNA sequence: TGTGCCAGCAGCGGGACTAGCGGGGGGGCAGATACGCAGTATTTT.

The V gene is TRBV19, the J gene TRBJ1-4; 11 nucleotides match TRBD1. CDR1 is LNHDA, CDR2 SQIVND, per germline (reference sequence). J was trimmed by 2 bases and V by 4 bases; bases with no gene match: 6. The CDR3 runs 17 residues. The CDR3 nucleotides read TGTGCCAGTAGTACAAGGACAGGGGGCTTGACTAATGAAAAACTGTTTTTT. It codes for CASSTRTGGLTNEKLFF.

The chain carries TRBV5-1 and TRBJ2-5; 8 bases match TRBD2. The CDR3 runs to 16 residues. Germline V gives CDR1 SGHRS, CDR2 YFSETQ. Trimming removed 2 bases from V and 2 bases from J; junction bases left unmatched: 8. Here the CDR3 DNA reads TGCGCCAGCAGCTTTTCGACTAGCGTAGGGCAAGAGACCCAGTACTTC. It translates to CASSFSTSVGQETQYF.

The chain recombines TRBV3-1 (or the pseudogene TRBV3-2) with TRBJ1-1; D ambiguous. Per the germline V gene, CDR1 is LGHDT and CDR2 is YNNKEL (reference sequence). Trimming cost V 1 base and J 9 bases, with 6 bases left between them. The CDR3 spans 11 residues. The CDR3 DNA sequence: TGTGCCAGCAGCCAAGGCGTTAAAGCTTTCTTT. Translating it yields CASSQGVKAFF.

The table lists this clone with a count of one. The CDR3 sequence: CASSLGQGMNTEAFF. In DNA form, the CDR3 reads TGTGCCAGCAGCTTGGGACAGGGGATGAACACTGAAGCTTTCTTT. The chain uses TRBV5-4 and TRBJ1-1; 8 bases are shared with TRBD1. Germline values: CDR1 SGHNT, CDR2 YYREEE (reference sequence). This CDR3 region has 15 residues. Unmatched junction bases numbered 1, after V lost 0 bases and J lost 0 bases.

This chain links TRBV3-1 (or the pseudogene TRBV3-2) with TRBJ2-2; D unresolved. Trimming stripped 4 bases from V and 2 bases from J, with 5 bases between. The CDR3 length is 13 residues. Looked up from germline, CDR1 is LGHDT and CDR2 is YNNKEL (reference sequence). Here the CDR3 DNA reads TGTGCCAGCAGCCCCTACAACACCGGGGAGCTGTTTTTT. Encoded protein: CASSPYNTGELFF.

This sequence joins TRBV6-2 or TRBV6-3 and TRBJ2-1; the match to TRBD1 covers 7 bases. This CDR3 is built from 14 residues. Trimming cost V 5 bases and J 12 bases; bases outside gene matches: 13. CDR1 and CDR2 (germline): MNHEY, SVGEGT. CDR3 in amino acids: CASSGDSLRRRQFF. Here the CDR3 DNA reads TGTGCCAGCAGTGGGGACAGTCTCAGAAGGCGGCAGTTCTTC.

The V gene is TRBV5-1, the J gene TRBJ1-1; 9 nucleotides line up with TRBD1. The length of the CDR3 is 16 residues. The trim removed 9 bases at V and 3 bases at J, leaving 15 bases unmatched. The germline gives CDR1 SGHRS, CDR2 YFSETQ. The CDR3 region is CATRAGTGLVDTEAFF. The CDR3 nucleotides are TGCGCCACCAGAGCCGGGACAGGGCTCGTTGACACTGAAGCTTTCTTT. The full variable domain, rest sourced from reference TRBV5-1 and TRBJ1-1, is KAGVTQTPRYLIKTRGQQVTLSCSPISGHRSVSWYQQTPGQGLQFLFEYFSETQRNKGNFPGRFSGRQFSNSRSEMNVSTLELGDSALYLCATRAGTGLVDTEAFFGQGTRLTVV.